Below are 30 T cell receptor beta chains sequenced from a single sample in a study of cytomegalovirus exposure and HLA in healthy donors. Libraries were prepared by immunoSEQ multiplex PCR; TCRdb keeps only in-frame clonotypes and omits some of them. The table lists some 330,000 clones, more than 80% of them singletons. Sequenced input: PBMCs. These receptors originate from a woman between 18 and 29 years old in good health and CMV-seronegative.

The chain employs TRBV5-5 and TRBJ2-7, with D maybe TRBD2 (5 bases). V shed 2 bases and J shed 2 bases, with 8 bases lying between them. This CDR3 has 13 residues. Germline V gene data show CDR1 as SGHKS and CDR2 as YYEKEE (reference sequence). The CDR3 reads CASSFAGTYEQYF. CDR3 nucleotide sequence: TGTGCCAGCAGCTTTGCGGGTACCTACGAGCAGTACTTC.

The rearrangement joins TRBV18 to TRBJ1-1; possibly TRBD1 for D (6 bases). The CDR3 sequence is 17 residues long. The V gene's germline CDR1 is KGHSH and CDR2 LQKENI. V lost 3 bases to trimming and J lost 8 bases, with 25 bases between them. The CDR3 DNA follows: TGTGCCAGCTCACCTGGACGGCCCGGGGCAGGGGAGGGCGAAGCTTTCTTT. It codes for CASSPGRPGAGEGEAFF. The full variable domain, in which reference TRBV18 and TRBJ1-1 provide the parts outside the CDR3, is NAGVMQNPRHLVRRRGQEARLRCSPMKGHSHVYWYRQLPEEGLKFMVYLQKENIIDESGMPKERFSAEFPKEGPSILRIQQVVRGDSAAYFCASSPGRPGAGEGEAFFGQGTRLTVV.

This CDR3 is CASSETDRGYGYTF. For the CDR3, the DNA is TGTGCCAGCAGTGAAACGGACAGGGGGTATGGCTACACCTTC. The J gene is TRBJ1-2, the V gene TRBV6-1, with 10 positions matching TRBD1. CDR1 and CDR2 (germline): MNHNS, SASEGT. The CDR3 length is 14 residues. V lost 2 bases and J lost 5; bases outside the gene matches: 2.

The chain links TRBV2 to TRBJ1-1, with D unclear. The CDR3 length is 15 residues. Trimming cost V 3 bases and J 0 bases, with 11 bases left between them. CDR1 is SNHLY and CDR2 is FYNNEI in the germline V gene. The CDR3 reads CASSEIWPLNTEAFF. The CDR3 region has the DNA TGTGCCAGCAGTGAGATTTGGCCGTTGAACACTGAAGCTTTCTTT.

The rearrangement joins TRBV27 to TRBJ1-1; D is perhaps TRBD1 (5 bases). The CDR3 loop spans 14 amino acids. Trimming stripped 3 bases from V and 0 bases from J, with 8 bases between. Per germline, CDR1 MNHEY and CDR2 SMNVEV (reference sequence). CDR3 DNA: TGTGCCAGCAGTTTGGGGCTCATGAACACTGAAGCTTTCTTT. This encodes CASSLGLMNTEAFF.

The rearrangement joins TRBV13 to TRBJ1-3; a possible D gene is TRBD1 (6 bases). Per germline, CDR1 PRHDT and CDR2 FYEKMQ (reference sequence). Deletions cut 0 bases from V and 0 bases from J, with 9 bases between. The length of the CDR3 is 16 residues. This chain's CDR3 is CASSLGGGSSGNTIYF. The CDR3 DNA reads TGTGCCAGCAGCTTAGGAGGGGGAAGCTCTGGAAACACCATATATTTT.

This sequence joins TRBV18 and TRBJ1-1; D is ambiguous. There are 13 residues in the CDR3. V lost 2 bases, J lost 2 bases, and 6 bases lay in between. Germline V lookup: CDR1 KGHSH, CDR2 LQKENI. The CDR3 here is CASSPSDNTEAFF. In nucleotides, the CDR3 is TGTGCCAGCTCACCATCAGATAACACTGAAGCTTTCTTT.

The rearrangement joins TRBV18 to TRBJ2-7; 9 bases are a match to TRBD1. CDR3 length: 15 residues. The germline gives CDR1 KGHSH, CDR2 LQKENI. V shed 3 bases, J shed 4 bases, and the junction held 7 bases outside the gene matches. CDR3 sequence: CASSPGQGPGYEQYF. The CDR3 DNA reads TGTGCCAGCTCACCGGGACAGGGCCCAGGATACGAGCAGTACTTC.

This clone has just one count. The chain carries TRBV6-7 and TRBJ2-7; TRBD1 might be the D (6 bases). Being an ORF, TRBV6-7 has a function that is uncertain. CDR3 length: 15 amino acids. Trimming removed 7 bases from V and 2 bases from J, with 18 bases in between. CDR3 nucleotide sequence: TGTGCCAGCACCTCCCCCCCAGGGGCCCCCTACGAGCAGTACTTC. Protein sequence: CASTSPPGAPYEQYF.

J is TRBJ1-5 and V is TRBV7-8, with D possibly matching TRBD1 (5 bases). This CDR3 is built from 14 residues. The germline gives CDR1 SGHVS, CDR2 FQNEAQ. The V end was cut by 1 base, the J end by 4 bases, with 8 bases between. The CDR3 sequence: CASSLGRVNQPQHF. The CDR3, as DNA: TGTGCCAGCAGCTTAGGCAGGGTTAATCAGCCCCAGCATTTT.

The chain joins TRBV7-2 to TRBJ2-3; possibly TRBD1 for D (6 bases). This CDR3 spans 15 amino acids. Germline values: CDR1 SGHTA, CDR2 FQGNSA. The V end was cut by 2 bases, the J end by 0 bases, with 9 bases between. As DNA, the CDR3 is TGTGCCAGCAGCTTATGGGGGCAAAGCACAGATACGCAGTATTTT. As protein: CASSLWGQSTDTQYF.

This clone was observed many times. The chain has TRBV4-3 and TRBJ1-2; TRBD1 aligns across 10 bases. CDR3 length: 17 amino acids. The V gene end was trimmed by 1 base and the J gene end by 2 bases; junction bases not matched to a gene: 7. Germline V CDR1 and CDR2: LGHNA, YSLEER. Here the CDR3 DNA reads TGCGCCAGCAGCCAAGGATCGGGGACAGGGGTGAACTATGGCTACACCTTC. Its translation: CASSQGSGTGVNYGYTF.

The rearrangement uses TRBV2 and TRBJ2-3; 7 bases align to TRBD2. CDR1 is SNHLY, CDR2 FYNNEI, per germline. The CDR3 runs to 16 residues. J gave up 2 bases and V 7 bases, and 12 bases lay outside the gene matches. The DNA for the CDR3 is TGTGCCAGCACCACAGAACCGGGACTAACCACAGATACGCAGTATTTT. Encoded protein: CASTTEPGLTTDTQYF.

CDR3 coding DNA: TGTGCCAGCAGCGTAGGGTCGGGAGGGTCCTACAATGAGCAGTTCTTC. As protein: CASSVGSGGSYNEQFF. This chain connects TRBV9 to TRBJ2-1, with TRBD2 matching over 8 bases. This CDR3 is built from 16 residues. The germline V gene encodes CDR1 SGDLS and CDR2 YYNGEE. Losses at the gene ends were 0 bases for V and 1 base for J; bases not matched to a gene: 3.

This clone has more than one count but fewer than ten. The rearrangement joins TRBV30 to TRBJ2-5, with D possibly TRBD2 on 6 matching bases. Germline assignment: CDR1 GTSNPN and CDR2 SVGIG (reference sequence). The CDR3 covers 11 residues. Trimming took 5 bases from V and 5 from J, leaving 9 bases between them. In DNA, the CDR3 is TGTGCCTGGGCGGAGGGGGAGACCCAGTACTTC. This codes for CAWAEGETQYF. Drawing the rest from reference TRBV30 and TRBJ2-5, the complete variable domain is SQTIHQWPATLVQPVGSPLSLECTVEGTSNPNLYWYRQAAGRGLQLLFYSVGIGQISSEVPQNLSASRPQDRQFILSSKKLLLSDSGFYLCAWAEGETQYFGPGTRLLVL.

A word on this clone: The junction and the germline gene differ at one end; a read error may be behind it. The rearrangement joins TRBV7-6 to TRBJ2-1; 8 bases are a match to TRBD2. CDR3 length: 16 residues. Germline V gene data show CDR1 as SGHVS and CDR2 as FNYEAQ. CDR3 region: CASSLAGTSGPNEQFF. In nucleotides, the CDR3 is TGTGCCAGCAGCCTAGCGGGCACTAGCGGACCCAATGAGCAGTTCTTC. Based on the CDR3 plus reference TRBV7-6 and TRBJ2-1, the full variable domain is GAGVSQSPRYKVTKRGQDVALRCDPISGHVSLYWYRQALGQGPEFLTYFNYEAQQDKSGLPNDRFSAERPEGSISTLTIQRTEQRDSAMYRCASSLAGTSGPNEQFFGPGTRLTVL.

V is TRBV9 and J is TRBJ2-1, with 16 bases lining up with TRBD2. This CDR3 spans 14 amino acids. Germline CDR1 reads SGDLS; CDR2 reads YYNGEE. The V gene end was trimmed by 4 bases and the J gene end by 12 bases; junction bases not matched to a gene: 4. The CDR3 sequence is CASSPGTSGRGQFF. The DNA of the CDR3 is TGTGCCAGCAGCCCCGGGACTAGCGGGAGGGGGCAGTTCTTC.

V is TRBV4-1 and J is TRBJ2-3; 7 nucleotides line up with TRBD2. Trimming removed 3 bases from V and 6 bases from J; junction bases left unmatched: 12. The CDR3 is made up of 16 amino acids. Germline V CDR1 and CDR2: MGHRA, YSYEKL. The CDR3 reads CASSQGGNPASDTQYF. CDR3 DNA: TGCGCCAGCAGCCAGGGGGGGAACCCGGCCTCCGATACGCAGTATTTT.

The rearrangement uses TRBV7-2 and TRBJ1-5; 9 nucleotides agree with TRBD1. CDR3 length equals 16 residues. Germline V gene lookup returns CDR1 SGHTA and CDR2 FQGNSA. J lost 5 bases, V lost 5 bases, and 10 bases had no gene match. Here the CDR3 reads CASSPPTGGSDQPQHF. DNA of the CDR3: TGTGCCAGCAGCCCACCGACAGGGGGGAGCGATCAGCCCCAGCATTTT.

The chain employs TRBV29-1 and TRBJ1-2, with TRBD1 matching over 8 bases. V dropped 8 bases and J dropped 4; count of bases not matched to a gene: 6. Germline V gene data show CDR1 as SQVTM and CDR2 as ANQGSEA. The CDR3 has 12 residues. CDR3 in amino acids: CSLGDRRYGYTF. For the CDR3, the DNA is TGCAGCCTTGGGGACAGGCGCTATGGCTACACCTTC. The whole variable domain, filled in from reference TRBV29-1 and TRBJ1-2, reads SAVISQKPSRDICQRGTSLTIQCQVDSQVTMMFWYRQQPGQSLTLIATANQGSEATYESGFVIDKFPISRPNLTFSTLTVSNMSPEDSSIYLCSLGDRRYGYTFGSGTRLTVV.

This clone was picked up a small number of times. This sequence joins TRBV19 and TRBJ2-7; 9 nucleotides align to TRBD1. Trimming cost V 3 bases and J 7 bases; bases outside gene matches: 7. This CDR3 comprises 14 residues. Germline lookup yields CDR1 LNHDA and CDR2 SQIVND (reference sequence). The CDR3 loop is CASSIIGTGSEQYF. CDR3 nucleotide sequence: TGTGCCAGTAGTATCATAGGGACAGGGTCAGAGCAGTACTTC.

This sequence joins TRBV27 and TRBJ1-4, with 8 positions matching TRBD1. V lost 4 bases and J lost 7; bases outside the gene matches: 2. Per germline, CDR1 MNHEY and CDR2 SMNVEV (reference sequence). This CDR3 is 13 amino acids long. The CDR3 here is CASSSDRGEKLFF. In DNA form, the CDR3 reads TGTGCCAGCAGTTCCGACAGGGGTGAAAAACTGTTTTTT.

V is TRBV27 and J is TRBJ2-7; 7 nucleotides agree with TRBD2. Germline CDR1 reads MNHEY; CDR2 reads SMNVEV (reference sequence). V was clipped by 2 bases and J by 3 bases; unmatched bases: 10. This CDR3 spans 16 amino acids. The CDR3 spells CASSLRGELVGYEQYF. CDR3 bases: TGTGCCAGCAGTTTACGGGGGGAACTTGTAGGCTACGAGCAGTACTTC.

V gene TRBV6-5 combines with J gene TRBJ2-1; possible D gene TRBD2, 5 bases. Trimming removed 4 bases from V and 6 bases from J, with 16 bases in between. The CDR3 totals 15 residues. Germline V gene lookup returns CDR1 MNHEY and CDR2 SVGAGI. The chain's CDR3 is CASSSGLGLPNEQFF. The CDR3 nucleotides are TGTGCCAGCAGTTCAGGACTGGGTCTCCCCAATGAGCAGTTCTTC.

Only one count was recorded for this clone. This sequence joins TRBV2 and TRBJ2-3; D is undetermined. Germline CDR1 SNHLY, CDR2 FYNNEI. Trimming pared 4 bases from V and 4 bases from J, leaving 9 bases between. The CDR3 length is 13 residues. DNA for the CDR3: TGTGCCAGCAGTGTCTTGCAGGCAGATACGCAGTATTTT. Residues: CASSVLQADTQYF.

The chain links TRBV7-2 to TRBJ1-5; weak D call: TRBD1 (5 bases). Trimming shortened V by 0 bases and J by 5 bases, and 11 bases separated the two germline ends. Germline assignment: CDR1 SGHTA and CDR2 FQGNSA. The CDR3 runs to 15 residues. This chain's CDR3 is CASSLAGGGYQPQHF. The CDR3 coding sequence is TGTGCCAGCAGCTTAGCGGGGGGAGGCTATCAGCCCCAGCATTTT.

The table lists this clone with a few counts. This chain connects TRBV28 to TRBJ2-7; 11 bases agree with TRBD2. V shed 6 bases, J shed 6 bases, and the junction held 10 bases outside the gene matches. Germline loops: CDR1 MDHEN, CDR2 SYDVKM. The CDR3 sequence is 15 residues long. CDR3 nucleotides: TGTGCCAGCAGCCCCTTAGCGGGAGGGCGGGTCGAGCAGTACTTC. Protein sequence: CASSPLAGGRVEQYF.

The chain joins TRBV21-1 to TRBJ1-3; the tabulated D call, TRBD1, remains unverified against the DNA. TRBV21-1 is recorded as a pseudogene. The CDR3 contains 17 residues. The CDR3 nucleotides read TGTGCCAGCAGCAAAAGGGGTGAAGGGATGCCTGGAAACACCATATATTTT. This translates into CASSKRGEGMPGNTIYF.

The chain is built from TRBV9 and TRBJ2-6; TRBD2 agrees at 8 bases. Germline V lookup: CDR1 SGDLS, CDR2 YYNGEE. The length of the CDR3 is 18 residues. V was clipped by 0 bases and J by 3 bases; unmatched bases: 8. The CDR3 loop is CASSVGAGDYSGANVLTF. The CDR3 nucleotides read TGTGCCAGCAGCGTAGGAGCGGGAGACTATAGTGGGGCCAACGTCCTGACTTTC.

The gene calls are TRBV5-1 and TRBJ2-1; 9 bases are a match to TRBD1. V gave up 4 bases and J gave up 5 bases; unmatched junction bases: 7. The CDR3 runs to 15 residues. Germline CDR1 SGHRS, CDR2 YFSETQ. DNA for the CDR3: TGCGCCAGCAGCCAGTCGGGACAGGGAAACAATGAGCAGTTCTTC. This encodes CASSQSGQGNNEQFF.